This passage covers 31 T cell receptor beta chains from one sample sequenced in a study of blood T cell repertoires in COVID-19. TCRdb keeps only in-frame clones here, not all; method: immunoSEQ multiplex PCR. The sample yields 200,000 to 250,000 clones, roughly 89% seen once. Sequencing input: peripheral blood. All receptors come from a man in his 60s who had recovered from COVID-19.

V and J are TRBV5-4 and TRBJ1-2; TRBD1 might be the D (5 bases). The CDR3 length is 13 residues. V was pared by 3 bases and J by 2 bases, with 8 bases between. Germline V gene data show CDR1 as SGHNT and CDR2 as YYREEE (reference sequence). For the CDR3, the DNA is TGTGCCAGCAGCTATGACAGCAACTATGGCTACACCTTC. Translation gives CASSYDSNYGYTF. The full variable domain, in which reference TRBV5-4 and TRBJ1-2 provide the parts outside the CDR3, is ETGVTQSPTHLIKTRGQQVTLRCSSQSGHNTVSWYQQALGQGPQFIFQYYREEENGRGNFPPRFSGLQFPNYSSELNVNALELDDSALYLCASSYDSNYGYTFGSGTRLTVV.

The rearrangement uses TRBV28 and TRBJ2-4; TRBD1 matches 8 bases. J gave up 8 bases and V 1 base, and 13 bases lay outside the gene matches. CDR3 length: 17 amino acids. The germline V gene encodes CDR1 MDHEN and CDR2 SYDVKM. The DNA for the CDR3 is TGTGCCAGCAGTTTATCACCCAGGACAGGGAAAGGTCACATTCAGTACTTC. It encodes CASSLSPRTGKGHIQYF.

This chain links TRBV3-1 (or the pseudogene TRBV3-2) with TRBJ1-3, with 9 bases matching TRBD1. The CDR3 covers 20 residues. The J segment lost 1 base and the V segment lost 0 bases, leaving 13 bases of the junction unmatched. Germline V gene sequence: CDR1 LGHDT, CDR2 YNNKEL (reference sequence). CDR3 DNA: TGTGCCAGCAGCCAAGATAAAGGGGGGACAGGGAGTAGATCTGGAAACACCATATATTTT. Protein: CASSQDKGGTGSRSGNTIYF.

In its sample, this clone was seen once. Other DNA sequences of this sample code for an identical CDR3. The chain combines TRBV9 with TRBJ1-1; 8 bases are a match to TRBD1. V lost 1 base to trimming and J lost 4 bases; unmatched junction nucleotides: 0. CDR1 is SGDLS and CDR2 is YYNGEE in the germline V gene. The CDR3 covers 13 residues. CDR3: CASSVTGGTEAFF. The CDR3 DNA follows: TGTGCCAGCAGCGTAACAGGGGGCACTGAAGCTTTCTTT.

The chain combines TRBV15 with TRBJ1-1; TRBD1 agrees at 7 bases. Germline V gene data show CDR1 as LNHNV and CDR2 as YYDKDF (reference sequence). The junction had 3 bases not matched to a gene; V was cut back by 1 base and J by 4 bases. The CDR3 spans 14 residues. In DNA, the CDR3 is TGTGCCACCAGCAGAGTTAGGGACAGCACTGAAGCTTTCTTT. Encoded protein: CATSRVRDSTEAFF.

CDR3 sequence reads: CASSGDYEQYF. The CDR3 DNA is TGCGCCAGCAGCGGAGATTACGAGCAGTACTTC. The rearrangement links TRBV5-1 to TRBJ2-7; D gene ambiguous. The V gene's germline CDR1 is SGHRS and CDR2 YFSETQ. The CDR3 consists of 11 residues. Trimming removed 4 bases from V and 4 bases from J, with 6 bases in between.

This chain uses TRBV7-9 with TRBJ2-5, with D perhaps TRBD2 (6 bases). Germline CDR1 and CDR2: SEHNR and FQNEAQ (reference sequence). This CDR3 contains 16 residues. With 1 base removed from V and 4 bases from J, the gap between germline ends came to 16 bases. Here the CDR3 DNA reads TGTGCCAGCAGCTTAGATAGCGGCGCAAAAGGAGAGACCCAGTACTTC. Its protein product is CASSLDSGAKGETQYF.

The chain uses TRBV11-1 and TRBJ2-3; 7 bases are shared with TRBD2. Trimming took 1 base from V and 2 from J; bases not matched to a gene: 3. Germline-derived CDR1 and CDR2 are SGHAT and FQDESV (reference sequence). The CDR3 has 15 amino acids. The CDR3 reads CASSLEAGFTDTQYF. The DNA of the CDR3 is TGTGCCAGCAGCTTAGAAGCGGGGTTCACAGATACGCAGTATTTT.

The J gene is TRBJ2-1, the V gene TRBV10-3; D is perhaps TRBD2 (6 bases). V was clipped by 5 bases and J by 7 bases, with 9 bases between them. From germline, CDR1 is ENHRY and CDR2 SYGVKD. The CDR3 length is 12 residues. The DNA for the CDR3 is TGTGCCATCAGTACTAGCTGGAATGAGCAGTTCTTC. Its protein product is CAISTSWNEQFF.

The chain is built from TRBV5-1 and TRBJ1-5, with TRBD1 matching 9 bases. Germline trimming cut 4 bases from V and 5 bases from J; bases unmatched to any gene: 1. Germline CDR1 is SGHRS and CDR2 is YFSETQ. The CDR3 contains 13 residues. Here the CDR3 reads CASSRDRDQPQHF. DNA for the CDR3: TGCGCCAGCAGCCGGGACAGGGATCAGCCCCAGCATTTT. Combining the CDR3 with reference TRBV5-1 and TRBJ1-5 gives the whole variable domain KAGVTQTPRYLIKTRGQQVTLSCSPISGHRSVSWYQQTPGQGLQFLFEYFSETQRNKGNFPGRFSGRQFSNSRSEMNVSTLELGDSALYLCASSRDRDQPQHFGDGTRLSIL.

V and J are TRBV3-1 (or the pseudogene TRBV3-2) and TRBJ2-7, with 7 bases lining up with TRBD2. This CDR3 region has 18 residues. Trimming cost V 5 bases and J 0 bases; bases outside gene matches: 16. Germline CDR1 LGHDT, CDR2 YNNKEL (reference sequence). The CDR3 region is CASSFGLGGPIGSYEQYF. The CDR3 region has the DNA TGTGCCAGCAGCTTCGGTTTGGGAGGGCCTATAGGCTCCTACGAGCAGTACTTC.

The chain recombines TRBV12-3 or TRBV12-4 with TRBJ2-3; D remains ambiguous. V was clipped by 5 bases and J by 6 bases, with 6 bases between them. The CDR3 length is 11 residues. The CDR3 region has the DNA TGTGCCAGCAGTCAAGCGGATACGCAGTATTTT. Protein product: CASSQADTQYF.

The gene calls are TRBV5-8 and TRBJ1-2, with 7 bases aligning to TRBD1. Per germline, CDR1 SGHTS and CDR2 YDEGEE. CDR3 length: 15 amino acids. The V gene end was trimmed by 2 bases and the J gene end by 5 bases; junction bases not matched to a gene: 9. CDR3 coding DNA: TGTGCCAGCAGCTTCTCCCAGGGGGTCCGGTATGGCTACACCTTC. It codes for CASSFSQGVRYGYTF.

The chain employs TRBV3-1 (or the pseudogene TRBV3-2) and TRBJ1-2, with TRBD1 matching over 8 bases. CDR1 is LGHDT and CDR2 is YNNKEL in the germline V gene (reference sequence). Trimming removed 7 bases from V and 7 bases from J; junction bases left unmatched: 5. This CDR3 region has 12 residues. CDR3 DNA sequence: TGTGCCAGCACGGACAGGGTCTCTGGCTACACCTTC. Translating gives CASTDRVSGYTF.

The V gene is TRBV6-5, the J gene TRBJ2-6; D gene ambiguous. Germline CDR1 is MNHEY and CDR2 is SVGAGI. The CDR3 contains 15 residues. V lost 6 bases to trimming and J lost 1 base, with 10 bases between them. This chain's CDR3 is CASSPPGSGANVLTF. The CDR3 region has the DNA TGTGCCAGCAGCCCCCCCGGGTCTGGGGCCAACGTCCTGACTTTC.

V is TRBV2 and J is TRBJ2-1, with D uncertain. Trimming removed 6 bases at V and 3 bases at J, with 9 bases between. Per germline, CDR1 SNHLY and CDR2 FYNNEI. The CDR3 length is 13 residues. The CDR3 is CASSSLFYNEQFF. DNA of the CDR3: TGTGCCAGCAGCTCCCTATTCTACAATGAGCAGTTCTTC.

This clone was recorded once. V and J are TRBV5-1 and TRBJ1-1, with D possibly matching TRBD1 (5 bases). This CDR3 is built from 14 residues. Per germline, CDR1 SGHRS and CDR2 YFSETQ. V gave up 6 bases and J gave up 5 bases, with 17 bases separating them. The CDR3 nucleotides are TGCGCCAGCACCCCGGACGGGGGTCCGACTGAAGCTTTCTTT. Its translation: CASTPDGGPTEAFF.

This chain connects TRBV15 to TRBJ1-6; D gene ambiguous. The V and J ends lost 9 bases and 2 bases respectively, with 8 bases between them. The CDR3 is 13 amino acids. Germline loops: CDR1 LNHNV, CDR2 YYDKDF (reference sequence). This CDR3 reads CATTETYNSPLHF. In DNA form, the CDR3 reads TGTGCCACAACAGAGACCTATAATTCACCCCTCCACTTT.

The rearrangement joins TRBV5-6 to TRBJ1-1; D might be TRBD1 (6 bases). V lost 5 bases and J lost 2, with 10 bases in between. Germline CDR1 SGHDT, CDR2 YYEEEE. The CDR3 consists of 13 residues. Here the CDR3 reads CASRPQGNTEAFF. DNA of the CDR3: TGTGCCAGCAGACCACAGGGAAACACTGAAGCTTTCTTT.

This chain uses TRBV3-1 (or the pseudogene TRBV3-2) with TRBJ2-1; tentatively, D is TRBD2 (5 bases). The germline V and J ends were trimmed by 0 bases and 4 bases, with 10 bases remaining between them. The V gene's germline CDR1 is LGHDT and CDR2 YNNKEL (reference sequence). This CDR3 region has 15 residues. DNA for the CDR3: TGTGCCAGCAGCCAAGAGCCTAGCAGGTACAATGAGCAGTTCTTC. This sequence encodes CASSQEPSRYNEQFF.

The chain has TRBV9 and TRBJ1-6; tentative D call: TRBD1 (6 bases). There are 15 residues in the CDR3. Trimming removed 1 base at V and 7 bases at J, with 12 bases between. CDR1 is SGDLS, CDR2 YYNGEE, per germline. DNA of the CDR3: TGTGCCAGCAGCGTACACGCGGGGGCGAATTCACCCCTCCACTTT. Translating gives CASSVHAGANSPLHF.

The chain combines TRBV28 with TRBJ1-2; TRBD1 aligns across 12 bases. J was trimmed by 3 bases and V by 10 bases; bases with no gene match: 9. Germline V CDR1 and CDR2: MDHEN, SYDVKM. The CDR3 totals 15 residues. This CDR3 reads CATTGQGALYYGYTF. As DNA, the CDR3 is TGTGCCACCACGGGACAGGGGGCTTTATACTATGGCTACACCTTC.

The chain joins TRBV4-1 to TRBJ2-1, with 7 bases matching TRBD2. V gave up 5 bases and J gave up 0 bases; unmatched junction bases: 4. The CDR3 contains 15 residues. CDR1 is MGHRA and CDR2 is YSYEKL in the germline V gene. The CDR3, as DNA: TGCGCCAGCAGCTCTCGGGGGGTCTCCTACAATGAGCAGTTCTTC. Translated: CASSSRGVSYNEQFF.

The genes are TRBV7-9 and TRBJ1-5; a weak D match, TRBD1 (5 bases). The CDR3 consists of 13 residues. Germline lookup yields CDR1 SEHNR and CDR2 FQNEAQ (reference sequence). Trimming pared 5 bases from V and 7 bases from J, leaving 12 bases between. CDR3 sequence reads: CASSVQGNQPQHF. CDR3 DNA sequence: TGTGCCAGCAGCGTGCAGGGTAACCAGCCCCAGCATTTT.

The J gene is TRBJ1-1, the V gene TRBV11-2; D is possibly TRBD1 (5 bases). This CDR3 has 14 amino acids. The V end was cut by 5 bases, the J end by 3 bases, with 13 bases between. In germline, CDR1 is SGHAT, CDR2 FQNNGV. DNA of the CDR3: TGTGCCAGCAGCATCCAAACAGGTTACACTGAAGCTTTCTTT. It encodes CASSIQTGYTEAFF.

The rearrangement uses TRBV9 and TRBJ1-4; tentatively, D is TRBD1 (5 bases). The CDR3 has 14 residues. Germline CDR1 reads SGDLS; CDR2 reads YYNGEE. V dropped 4 bases and J dropped 4 bases, with 11 bases sitting between them. CDR3 amino acids: CASSKGLLNEKLFF. DNA for the CDR3: TGTGCCAGCAGCAAGGGACTCCTTAATGAAAAACTGTTTTTT.

This rearrangement joins TRBV5-1 to TRBJ2-2; 9 positions agree with TRBD1. The germline CDR1 and CDR2 sequences are SGHRS and YFSETQ. This CDR3 region has 16 residues. The ends lost 4 bases at V and 4 bases at J; junction bases unmatched: 8. The CDR3 protein is CASSLQGAPVTGELFF. The CDR3 DNA reads as TGCGCCAGCAGCCTACAGGGGGCGCCGGTCACCGGGGAGCTGTTTTTT.

The chain employs TRBV28 and TRBJ1-2, with a possible D match to TRBD1 (6 bases). This CDR3 region has 13 residues. V lost 8 bases and J lost 2, with 12 bases in between. In germline, CDR1 is MDHEN, CDR2 SYDVKM. As DNA, the CDR3 is TGTGCCAGCTCCATGGGGGCAAACTATGGCTACACCTTC. Translation: CASSMGANYGYTF.

The chain couples TRBV5-1 to TRBJ1-4; TRBD1 matches 7 bases. After removal of 4 bases from V and 0 bases from J, the junction contained 6 bases not matched to a gene. Germline V lookup: CDR1 SGHRS, CDR2 YFSETQ. The length of the CDR3 is 16 residues. For the CDR3, the DNA is TGCGCCAGCAGCCCTCGACAGGGATCAACTAATGAAAAACTGTTTTTT. It yields the protein CASSPRQGSTNEKLFF.

The V gene is TRBV4-1, the J gene TRBJ1-3, with TRBD1 matching 9 bases. Germline CDR1 reads MGHRA; CDR2 reads YSYEKL. V lost 1 base to trimming and J lost 4 bases; unmatched junction nucleotides: 2. The CDR3 totals 15 residues. In DNA, the CDR3 is TGCGCCAGCAGCCAAGCCGGGACAGGGGGAAACACCATATATTTT. Translating gives CASSQAGTGGNTIYF.

The gene calls are TRBV2 and TRBJ1-1; TRBD1 matches 7 bases. The V segment lost 6 bases and the J segment 0 bases; nucleotides outside the gene matches: 4. Germline V lookup: CDR1 SNHLY, CDR2 FYNNEI. The CDR3 covers 14 residues. The CDR3 protein is CASRGQVMNTEAFF. In DNA form, the CDR3 reads TGTGCCAGCAGAGGACAGGTGATGAACACTGAAGCTTTCTTT.